This T cell receptor (beta chain) stems from a study of early T cells in non-severe SARS-CoV-2 infection. Study-wide context: Unsorted whole blood bulk RNA was sequenced, with unpaired chains.

Trimming stripped 5 bases from V and 2 bases from J, with 10 bases between. CDR1 is KGHSH, CDR2 LQKENI, per germline. The CDR3 has 14 amino acids. This clonotype was observed a handful of times. Attachment of unique molecular identifiers was made to individual cDNA molecules. One entry per CDR3 protein, called by TCRdb with MiXCR from the 5' RACE reads. This table has tens of thousands of distinct CDR3 sequences, about 12% appearing once. The genes are TRBV18 and TRBJ2-1; D possibly corresponds to TRBD1 (6 bases). The TCR originated in an adult who was a healthcare worker with PCR-confirmed SARS-CoV-2 infection or an uninfected control (not recorded which). Sequencing used whole blood. This CDR3 reads CASSNGGTYNEQFF. The CDR3 DNA is TGTGCCAGCTCAAATGGGGGCACCTACAATGAGCAGTTCTTC.